These 3 T cell receptor beta chains came from one sample sequenced in a study of T cell changes during pregnancy in multiple sclerosis. TCRdb's copy holds only in-frame clones and misses some; the assay was immunoSEQ multiplex PCR. This sample carries approximately 90,000 clones, 85% to 95% of them seen once, and the ten largest clones take approximately 2%. The source was peripheral blood, collected after pregnancy. Receptor source: a female donor with multiple sclerosis, enrolled in a pregnancy study.

The rearrangement uses TRBV6-1 and TRBJ1-2; D is unclear. Per germline, CDR1 MNHNS and CDR2 SASEGT. V lost 3 bases and J 6 bases, leaving 26 bases between the germline ends. This CDR3 contains 18 residues. The CDR3 is CASSDNDRRVFKIDGYTF. The CDR3 DNA reads as TGTGCCAGCAGTGATAACGATCGCCGGGTCTTTAAAATCGATGGCTACACCTTC.

V is TRBV6-1 and J is TRBJ2-3, with TRBD2 matching 10 bases. Germline V lookup: CDR1 MNHNS, CDR2 SASEGT. With 3 bases clipped from V and 5 bases from J, the junction kept 11 bases outside the gene matches. The CDR3 consists of 17 residues. In nucleotides, the CDR3 is TGTGCCAGCAGTGACCGTATCCAGCGGGGGGGCGTAGATACGCAGTATTTT. It translates to CASSDRIQRGGVDTQYF.

The chain couples TRBV11-3 to TRBJ2-1; 9 positions match TRBD2. CDR3 length: 17 residues. Losses at the gene ends were 5 bases for V and 1 base for J; bases not matched to a gene: 9. From germline, CDR1 is SGHNT and CDR2 YENEEA. The DNA of the CDR3 is TGTGCCAGCAGCGGGGGGGGACTAGCAGATTCCTACAATGAGCAGTTCTTC. It specifies CASSGGGLADSYNEQFF. Filled out from reference TRBV11-3 and TRBJ2-1, the complete variable domain reads EAGVVQSPRYKIIEKKQPVAFWCNPISGHNTLYWYLQNLGQGPELLIRYENEEAVDDSQLPKDRFSAERLKGVDSTLKIQPAELGDSAVYLCASSGGGLADSYNEQFFGPGTRLTVL.